This TCR beta chain was obtained from a study of T cell responses to AZD1222 COVID-19 vaccine. Study-level results: Clonal diversity was possibly underestimated, and the donors were mostly white British, with more females. Researchers took repertoire samples only after the peak T cell response had come.

The CDR3 runs to 14 residues. Germline V gene sequence: CDR1 SNHLY, CDR2 FYNNEI. Trimming left V 4 bases short and J 1 base short, with 10 bases between. Assay: immunoSEQ multiplex PCR; the TCRdb copy retains only in-frame clones and omits some. The sample lists under 150,000 clones, about 91% occurring once. Comments on this clone: Antigen specificity is unknown.

The chain carries TRBV2 and TRBJ2-5; no definite D call. This receptor was taken from an adult in good health. Sequenced here: peripheral blood, sampled on day 0 of AZD1222 vaccination. For the CDR3, the DNA is TGTGCCAGCAGTGTCCAAGGGCGCCAAGAGACCCAGTACTTC. Translating it yields CASSVQGRQETQYF.